This T cell receptor beta chain was captured in a study of Ad26.COV2.S vaccination and SARS-CoV-2 variants. Study-wide background: COV1001, an Ad26.COV2.S trial, supplied this vaccine-arm donor.

Per the germline V gene, CDR1 is LNHDA and CDR2 is SQIVND (reference sequence). The CDR3 has 15 amino acids. V lost 3 bases and J lost 3; bases outside the gene matches: 6. Study conclusions and caveats: It is possible that the TCR breadth and depth analyses underestimated the total T cell responses.

Libraries were prepared by immunoSEQ multiplex PCR; TCRdb keeps only in-frame clonotypes and omits some of them. Of hundreds of thousands of clones in the sample, more than 85% were seen once. Details on this clone: Its antigen is still unknown.

Treatment indicated: around 19 received Ad26.COV2.S at low or high dose, single or two shots; 5 received placebo; per-sample allocation not given. The study sampled participants on day 63 after the first vaccine or placebo injection. A Boston adult aged 18-55 years was the donor. This clonotype was obtained from a person between 18 and 65 years old who received the Ad26.COV2.S COVID-19 vaccine or a placebo. The sample consisted of peripheral blood, taken in a trial of Ad26.COV2.S vaccine versus placebo. The chain has TRBV19 and TRBJ1-1; TRBD1 aligns across 8 bases. CDR3 in DNA: TGTGCCAGTAGTATTGGCCACAGGGGGGACACTGAAGCTTTCTTT. This encodes CASSIGHRGDTEAFF.